The 23 T cell receptor beta chains listed next were all sequenced from one sample in a study of cytomegalovirus exposure and HLA in healthy donors. The assay was immunoSEQ multiplex PCR, and TCRdb's table has in-frame clones only and misses some. This table has about 160,000 clones, approximately 81% appearing once. The sequenced sample was PBMCs. The receptors were sampled from a young man in good health and CMV-seropositive.

The chain couples TRBV4-3 to TRBJ2-2, with 13 nucleotides matching TRBD2. From germline, CDR1 is LGHNA and CDR2 YSLEER. The length of the CDR3 is 19 residues. Germline trimming cut 1 base from V and 7 bases from J; bases unmatched to any gene: 12. The CDR3 protein is CASSQGVRTSGGWIGELFF. The DNA of the CDR3 is TGCGCCAGCAGCCAAGGAGTAAGGACTAGCGGGGGATGGATCGGGGAGCTGTTTTTT.

The gene calls are TRBV13 and TRBJ2-7; TRBD1 is a possible D gene (5 bases). CDR1 and CDR2 (germline): PRHDT, FYEKMQ (reference sequence). V shed 2 bases and J shed 0 bases, with 11 bases lying between them. There are 15 residues in the CDR3. DNA of the CDR3: TGTGCCAGCAGCTTAAAGGCAGGGAACTCCTACGAGCAGTACTTC. It specifies CASSLKAGNSYEQYF.

The rearrangement links TRBV29-1 to TRBJ2-3; D remains ambiguous. Germline V CDR1 and CDR2: SQVTM, ANQGSEA. V dropped 4 bases and J dropped 2 bases, with 13 bases sitting between them. The CDR3 spans 14 residues. The CDR3 bases are TGCAGCGTTGGGTACCCTAGTCACACAGATACGCAGTATTTT. This codes for CSVGYPSHTDTQYF.

The chain joins TRBV6-5 to TRBJ2-2; 7 nucleotides agree with TRBD1. The CDR3 length is 15 residues. Looked up from germline, CDR1 is MNHEY and CDR2 is SVGAGI. With 2 bases clipped from V and 4 bases from J, the junction kept 4 bases outside the gene matches. The CDR3 here is CASSYEGASTGELFF. DNA of the CDR3: TGTGCCAGCAGTTACGAGGGGGCGAGCACCGGGGAGCTGTTTTTT.

Only one count was recorded for this clone. V and J are TRBV6-5 and TRBJ2-3, with TRBD1 as a possible D gene (6 bases). Trimming cost V 1 base and J 6 bases, with 14 bases left between them. The germline V gene encodes CDR1 MNHEY and CDR2 SVGAGI. The CDR3 extends over 15 amino acids. CDR3 sequence (DNA): TGTGCCAGCAGTTACTACGCTGGGGGCTTTGATACGCAGTATTTT. Translating gives CASSYYAGGFDTQYF.

The genes are TRBV25-1 and TRBJ2-2, with TRBD2 as a possible D gene (5 bases). Trimming shortened V by 6 bases and J by 6 bases, and 11 bases separated the two germline ends. CDR1 is MGHDK and CDR2 is SYGVNS in the germline V gene. CDR3 size: 13 residues. The DNA for the CDR3 is TGTGCCAGCAGGAGGGCGGAAGCCGGGGAGCTGTTTTTT. Translating gives CASRRAEAGELFF.

V is TRBV4-3 and J is TRBJ2-3, with D perhaps matching TRBD2 (6 bases). CDR3 size: 14 residues. V lost 0 bases to trimming and J lost 12 bases, with 16 bases between them. CDR1 LGHNA and CDR2 YSLEER come from the germline V gene. This CDR3 reads CASSQDRAGRDQYF. DNA for the CDR3: TGCGCCAGCAGCCAAGATCGGGCAGGGCGGGATCAGTATTTT.

CDR3 loop: CASSLVILTEAFF. CDR3 in DNA: TGTGCCAGCAGCTTAGTTATTTTGACTGAAGCTTTCTTT. The V call is TRBV7-2, the J call TRBJ1-1; D is unclear. The length of the CDR3 is 13 residues. The germline gives CDR1 SGHTA, CDR2 FQGNSA. The ends were cut back, 1 base at V and 5 bases at J, with 8 bases in the middle.

The gene calls are TRBV5-6 and TRBJ2-3; perhaps TRBD1 as D (5 bases). Germline CDR1 is SGHDT and CDR2 is YYEEEE. Trimming took 2 bases from V and 3 from J, leaving 16 bases between them. The CDR3 is 16 residues long. In nucleotides, the CDR3 is TGTGCCAGCAGCTTAATGACAGCCTTGAGGACAGATACGCAGTATTTT. Translating it yields CASSLMTALRTDTQYF.

The rearrangement joins TRBV11-3 to TRBJ1-6; D gene ambiguous. V dropped 5 bases and J dropped 10 bases, with 15 bases sitting between them. CDR1 and CDR2 (germline): SGHNT, YENEEA. The CDR3 contains 14 residues. The CDR3 DNA reads TGTGCCAGCAGCGCTGGGCCCGTTGGGTCACCCCTCCACTTT. This translates into CASSAGPVGSPLHF.

This chain joins TRBV7-2 and TRBJ1-3; D ambiguous. V was clipped by 5 bases and J by 2 bases, with 16 bases between them. CDR3 length: 16 residues. The germline CDR1 and CDR2 sequences are SGHTA and FQGNSA. The CDR3 DNA sequence: TGTGCCAGCAGCCCACAGTCGGGGAGACCTGGAAACACCATATATTTT. Protein sequence: CASSPQSGRPGNTIYF.

The rearrangement joins TRBV2 to TRBJ1-5, with 9 bases aligning to TRBD1. This CDR3 comprises 15 residues. Trimming removed 5 bases from V and 10 bases from J; junction bases left unmatched: 12. Per the germline V gene, CDR1 is SNHLY and CDR2 is FYNNEI. CDR3 DNA sequence: TGTGCCAGCAGTCCCAGACAGGGGGTGGTTCAACCCCAGCATTTT. Translating gives CASSPRQGVVQPQHF.

This clone was found a few times. Here the CDR3 reads CASSPPEGQQYNEQFF. For the CDR3, the DNA is TGTGCCAGCAGCCCACCTGAGGGACAGCAATACAATGAGCAGTTCTTC. This sequence joins TRBV7-9 and TRBJ2-1, with 7 bases that match TRBD1. V lost 5 bases, J lost 4 bases, and 11 bases stayed unmatched. This CDR3 region has 16 residues. Looked up from germline, CDR1 is SEHNR and CDR2 is FQNEAQ (reference sequence).

The chain couples TRBV7-2 to TRBJ2-5; 9 bases match TRBD1. V was pared by 9 bases and J by 5 bases, with 13 bases of the junction left unmatched. The CDR3 consists of 15 residues. The germline V gene encodes CDR1 SGHTA and CDR2 FQGNSA. The CDR3 loop is CASSTTGGSGETQYF. Here the CDR3 DNA reads TGTGCCAGTTCGACTACAGGGGGCAGTGGGGAGACCCAGTACTTC.

The sample holds one count of this clone. The chain joins TRBV13 to TRBJ2-2; TRBD1 might be the D (6 bases). The germline V gene encodes CDR1 PRHDT and CDR2 FYEKMQ (reference sequence). There are 17 residues in the CDR3. The V gene lost 5 bases and the J gene lost 6 bases, with 22 bases spanning the gap. The CDR3 is CASSGGWGPGGPGELFF. The CDR3 region has the DNA TGTGCCAGCAGCGGGGGTTGGGGGCCTGGAGGACCCGGGGAGCTGTTTTTT.

This clone was detected only once. The chain combines TRBV7-2 with TRBJ1-2; TRBD1 matches 7 bases. From germline, CDR1 is SGHTA and CDR2 FQGNSA. The length of the CDR3 is 13 residues. Trimming cost V 4 bases and J 8 bases; bases outside gene matches: 7. The CDR3 spells CASSSMDRRGYTF. CDR3 DNA sequence: TGTGCCAGCAGCTCGATGGACAGGCGGGGCTACACCTTC.

The chain employs TRBV7-2 and TRBJ1-5; D may be TRBD1 (6 bases). CDR3 length equals 14 residues. Germline values: CDR1 SGHTA, CDR2 FQGNSA. Trimming stripped 5 bases from V and 2 bases from J, with 10 bases between. The CDR3 coding sequence is TGTGCCAGCAGCACCTGGACAGGCAATCAGCCCCAGCATTTT. Its translation is CASSTWTGNQPQHF.

The chain combines TRBV28 with TRBJ2-5, with TRBD1 matching 10 bases. The germline V gene has CDR1 MDHEN and CDR2 SYDVKM. The CDR3 totals 15 residues. After removal of 6 bases from V and 3 bases from J, the junction contained 7 bases not matched to a gene. The CDR3 sequence is CASSLGGTGEETQYF. In DNA, the CDR3 is TGTGCCAGCAGCTTGGGGGGGACAGGGGAAGAGACCCAGTACTTC.

This sequence joins TRBV7-2 and TRBJ2-7; D uncertain. The V end lost 1 base, the J end lost 0 bases, and 7 bases lay between the germline ends. CDR1 and CDR2 (germline): SGHTA, FQGNSA. CDR3 length: 14 amino acids. The CDR3 protein is CASSLGRSSYEQYF. The CDR3 nucleotides are TGTGCCAGCAGCTTAGGGCGGAGCTCCTACGAGCAGTACTTC.

This clone was counted only a few times. This rearrangement joins TRBV18 to TRBJ2-3; D is unresolved. Germline-derived CDR1 and CDR2 are KGHSH and LQKENI. This CDR3 has 13 residues. V lost 8 bases and J 1 base, leaving 10 bases between the germline ends. The CDR3 sequence is CASDVTGTDTQYF. In nucleotides, the CDR3 is TGTGCCAGCGATGTTACGGGCACAGATACGCAGTATTTT.

V and J are TRBV28 and TRBJ2-7; 7 bases line up with TRBD1. V trimming: 5 bases; J trimming: 3 bases; junction bases outside the gene matches: 7. CDR3 length: 14 amino acids. Germline lookup yields CDR1 MDHEN and CDR2 SYDVKM. The CDR3 coding sequence is TGTGCCAGCAGTATCTGGGACAGAAACTACGAGCAGTACTTC. It is translated as CASSIWDRNYEQYF.

The chain carries TRBV5-1 and TRBJ2-3; D unclear. Germline V gene sequence: CDR1 SGHRS, CDR2 YFSETQ. The CDR3 runs to 13 residues. V was clipped by 3 bases and J by 2 bases, with 7 bases between them. CDR3 nucleotides: TGCGCCAGCAGCTCTGGGCACACAGATACGCAGTATTTT. This gives the protein CASSSGHTDTQYF.

This clone was counted once. The chain carries TRBV6-6 and TRBJ1-1, with no clear D. The germline V gene has CDR1 MNHNY and CDR2 SVGAGI (reference sequence). The CDR3 totals 14 residues. With 4 bases removed from V and 1 base from J, the gap between germline ends came to 10 bases. The CDR3 DNA sequence: TGTGCCAGCAGTTCCTCCCCGAGGAACACTGAAGCTTTCTTT. Its protein product is CASSSSPRNTEAFF.